Below, 29 T cell receptor beta chains from the same sample are listed, as sequenced in a study of shared clonotypes between healthy human individuals. This table comes from immunoSEQ multiplex PCR, and its TCRdb copy is limited to in-frame clones, with some not included. Among about 2 million clones listed, about 95% were seen once. Positively selected for CCR7, the CD45RO-negative cells used as naive CD8 cells excluded terminally differentiated effector memory CD45RA+ cells. Sample: naive CD8+ T cells sorted from blood. The receptors were sampled from a man aged 18 to 30 in good health.

CDR3 sequence (DNA): TGTGCCAGCAGGGGGACGGAGGAATTGCTTGGCTACACCTTC. Its protein is CASRGTEELLGYTF. This chain connects TRBV2 to TRBJ1-2; D is possibly TRBD1 (5 bases). There are 14 residues in the CDR3. Germline V gene data show CDR1 as SNHLY and CDR2 as FYNNEI. Trimming cost V 6 bases and J 7 bases, with 18 bases left between them.

J is TRBJ2-2 and V is TRBV7-2, with 10 bases aligning to TRBD2. This CDR3 comprises 21 residues. CDR1 and CDR2 from the germline V gene are SGHTA and FQGNSA. J lost 4 bases, V lost 0 bases, and 17 bases had no gene match. The chain's CDR3 is CASSLATGTSDRGVITGELFF. The CDR3 DNA reads TGTGCCAGCAGCTTAGCCACCGGGACTAGCGATAGGGGGGTGATCACCGGGGAGCTGTTTTTT.

The chain joins TRBV27 to TRBJ2-1, with D possibly matching TRBD2 (7 bases). The germline V and J ends were trimmed by 3 bases and 7 bases, with 16 bases remaining between them. CDR3 length: 15 residues. Germline V gene lookup returns CDR1 MNHEY and CDR2 SMNVEV (reference sequence). The DNA of the CDR3 is TGTGCCAGCAGTTTCTCGGGGGGCTCCCATAATGAGCAGTTCTTC. Encoded protein: CASSFSGGSHNEQFF.

The chain joins TRBV30 to TRBJ1-3; D might be TRBD1 (6 bases). CDR1 is GTSNPN and CDR2 is SVGIG in the germline V gene (reference sequence). This CDR3 is 15 amino acids long. V was trimmed by 3 bases and J by 4 bases, leaving 16 bases between them. CDR3: CAWSLQGLYGNTIYF. The CDR3 bases are TGTGCCTGGAGCCTTCAGGGGCTATACGGAAACACCATATATTTT.

The J gene is TRBJ1-5, the V gene TRBV6-1; 7 bases agree with TRBD1. V lost 4 bases, J lost 2 bases, and 5 bases stayed unmatched. This CDR3 is 15 amino acids long. Germline loops: CDR1 MNHNS, CDR2 SASEGT. CDR3 DNA: TGTGCCAGCAGTGGTGACAGGGAAGGCAATCAGCCCCAGCATTTT. It specifies CASSGDREGNQPQHF.

This chain's CDR3 is CASSLGRNYNSPLHF. The DNA of the CDR3 is TGCGCCAGCAGCTTGGGCAGGAATTATAATTCACCCCTCCACTTT. The chain combines TRBV5-1 with TRBJ1-6; D not resolved. Germline V CDR1 and CDR2: SGHRS, YFSETQ. The length of the CDR3 is 15 residues. Trimming pared 0 bases from V and 4 bases from J, leaving 8 bases between.

The gene calls are TRBV13 and TRBJ2-2, with D perhaps TRBD1 (5 bases). The length of the CDR3 is 14 residues. V lost 3 bases to trimming and J lost 1 base, with 6 bases between them. Germline-derived CDR1 and CDR2 are PRHDT and FYEKMQ (reference sequence). CDR3 sequence: CASSLQGNTGELFF. As DNA, the CDR3 is TGTGCCAGCAGCTTGCAGGGGAACACCGGGGAGCTGTTTTTT.

The CDR3 DNA reads TGTGCCAGCAGTTTATTGGTAGCGGGGGCTAATGAGCAGTTCTTC. Amino acid sequence: CASSLLVAGANEQFF. The chain carries TRBV28 and TRBJ2-1; 9 nucleotides match TRBD2. CDR3 length: 15 residues. With V trimmed by 1 base and J by 7 bases, 5 bases remained unmatched. CDR1 MDHEN and CDR2 SYDVKM come from the germline V gene.

The V and J genes are TRBV27 and TRBJ1-2; unclear D gene. Germline loops: CDR1 MNHEY, CDR2 SMNVEV (reference sequence). Trimming took off 6 bases at V and 3 bases at J, with 11 bases between the two ends. This CDR3 has 13 amino acids. This chain's CDR3 is CASRFYSDYGYTF. The CDR3, as DNA: TGTGCCAGCAGGTTTTACTCGGACTATGGCTACACCTTC.

The V and J genes are TRBV30 and TRBJ1-2; D unresolved. V dropped 0 bases and J dropped 2 bases, with 10 bases sitting between them. Germline CDR1 and CDR2: GTSNPN and SVGIG (reference sequence). CDR3 length: 14 amino acids. The CDR3 sequence is CAWSVPGSNYGYTF. Written as DNA, the CDR3 is TGTGCCTGGAGTGTCCCGGGGTCCAACTATGGCTACACCTTC.

The CDR3 nucleotides are TGTGCTAGTGGTTTTGGGACAGGGGCAACAGACTATGGCTACACCTTC. Translated: CASGFGTGATDYGYTF. This chain links TRBV12-5 with TRBJ1-2; TRBD1 matches 10 bases. The V gene end was trimmed by 3 bases and the J gene end by 3 bases; junction bases not matched to a gene: 7. CDR1 is LGHNT and CDR2 is FRNRAP in the germline V gene. This CDR3 is built from 16 residues.

The chain employs TRBV6-5 and TRBJ2-1; 8 nucleotides agree with TRBD2. CDR1 is MNHEY, CDR2 SVGAGI, per germline. The CDR3 length is 15 residues. J was trimmed by 8 bases and V by 7 bases; bases with no gene match: 13. In DNA, the CDR3 is TGTGCCAGCACCCCTGTAGCGGGGACTCCCCATGAGCAGTTCTTC. Protein: CASTPVAGTPHEQFF.

Points on this clone: With a much larger clone just one base away, this may be a read error. The chain is built from TRBV5-4 and TRBJ2-5, with unresolved D. The CDR3 has 11 residues. The V end lost 3 bases, the J end lost 0 bases, and 0 bases lay between the germline ends. The germline V gene has CDR1 SGHNT and CDR2 YYREEE (reference sequence). The CDR3 protein is CASSYQETQYF. In nucleotides, the CDR3 is TGTGCCAGCAGCTACCAAGAGACCCAGTACTTC.

The rearrangement links TRBV7-9 to TRBJ1-1; D ambiguous. V shed 5 bases and J shed 8 bases, with 15 bases lying between them. The CDR3 consists of 13 residues. The germline V gene encodes CDR1 SEHNR and CDR2 FQNEAQ (reference sequence). The CDR3 DNA sequence: TGTGCCAGCAGCCCCGTTGACGTAACAGAAGCTTTCTTT. Its translation is CASSPVDVTEAFF.

The rearrangement uses TRBV6-1 and TRBJ2-5, with 9 nucleotides matching TRBD1. CDR1 is MNHNS, CDR2 SASEGT, per germline. With V trimmed by 3 bases and J by 5 bases, 10 bases remained unmatched. The CDR3 has 16 amino acids. The CDR3 sequence: CASSDHLQGAWETQYF. Here the CDR3 DNA reads TGTGCCAGCAGTGACCATTTACAGGGGGCTTGGGAGACCCAGTACTTC.

The CDR3 DNA reads as TGCGCCAGCAGCCAAGATCCGGGATACACAGATACGCAGTATTTT. Translating gives CASSQDPGYTDTQYF. The chain employs TRBV4-1 and TRBJ2-3; tentative D call: TRBD2 (5 bases). V lost 0 bases and J 2 bases, leaving 9 bases between the germline ends. CDR1 and CDR2 (germline): MGHRA, YSYEKL. CDR3 length: 15 residues.

DNA of the CDR3: TGTGCCATCAGAACTGACAGGGAGAAGACAGGGAGTCAGGACGACAATGAGCAGTTCTTC. This codes for CAIRTDREKTGSQDDNEQFF. The chain couples TRBV10-3 to TRBJ2-1; 7 bases line up with TRBD1. V lost 6 bases, J lost 5 bases, and 25 bases stayed unmatched. The germline V gene has CDR1 ENHRY and CDR2 SYGVKD. The CDR3 loop spans 20 amino acids.

The chain carries TRBV15 and TRBJ2-4; 12 bases are shared with TRBD2. CDR1 LNHNV and CDR2 YYDKDF come from the germline V gene (reference sequence). There are 21 residues in the CDR3. Trimming cost V 3 bases and J 1 base; bases outside gene matches: 16. Written as DNA, the CDR3 is TGTGCCACCAGCAGGGTGCCCTGGGCTAGCGGGAGGGCATCGGCCAAAAACATTCAGTACTTC. Protein: CATSRVPWASGRASAKNIQYF.

The count of this clone is one. The gene calls are TRBV19 and TRBJ2-7; no definite D call. The CDR3 covers 15 residues. Germline CDR1 and CDR2: LNHDA and SQIVND (reference sequence). Trimming stripped 2 bases from V and 3 bases from J, with 14 bases between. The CDR3 bases are TGTGCCAGTAGTATAAACAACTTGGATCGCTACGAGCAGTACTTC. Translating it yields CASSINNLDRYEQYF.

The genes are TRBV27 and TRBJ1-1; no clear D. The germline V gene encodes CDR1 MNHEY and CDR2 SMNVEV (reference sequence). This CDR3 is built from 15 residues. Trimming cost V 3 bases and J 3 bases, with 14 bases left between them. In nucleotides, the CDR3 is TGTGCCAGCAGTTTGCAGGACCCCGTTGACACTGAAGCTTTCTTT. It codes for CASSLQDPVDTEAFF.

The V gene is TRBV5-6, the J gene TRBJ1-1, with a possible D match to TRBD1 (6 bases). CDR1 and CDR2 (germline): SGHDT, YYEEEE. The CDR3 is made up of 14 amino acids. Trimming took off 5 bases at V and 0 bases at J, with 11 bases between the two ends. The CDR3 bases are TGTGCCAGCAGTGGGGGGCTCGTGAACACTGAAGCTTTCTTT. Its protein product is CASSGGLVNTEAFF.

V usage is TRBV2 and J usage is TRBJ2-5; D unresolved. The germline V gene has CDR1 SNHLY and CDR2 FYNNEI. This CDR3 region has 13 residues. V lost 3 bases and J lost 5, with 10 bases in between. The CDR3 DNA follows: TGTGCCAGCAGTGACGGCTACACCGAGACCCAGTACTTC. Its protein product is CASSDGYTETQYF.

This chain links TRBV5-6 with TRBJ2-6; maybe TRBD2 (5 bases). CDR1 SGHDT and CDR2 YYEEEE come from the germline V gene. The CDR3 runs 15 residues. V was shortened by 4 bases and J by 9 bases, with 17 bases between the two germline ends. The CDR3 reads CASSGGWGTVNVLTF. CDR3 DNA: TGTGCCAGCAGCGGAGGTTGGGGAACTGTCAACGTCCTGACTTTC.

The chain employs TRBV25-1 and TRBJ2-5, with D possibly being TRBD1 (6 bases). Trimming cost V 3 bases and J 1 base, with 15 bases left between them. The CDR3 is made up of 16 amino acids. The germline V gene has CDR1 MGHDK and CDR2 SYGVNS. For the CDR3, the DNA is TGTGCCAGCAGTGATCCGGGACAAATGACCCAAGAGACCCAGTACTTC. It yields the protein CASSDPGQMTQETQYF.

The genes are TRBV18 and TRBJ2-7; 11 nucleotides agree with TRBD1. The CDR3 is made up of 15 amino acids. J was trimmed by 5 bases and V by 3 bases; bases with no gene match: 6. Germline assignment: CDR1 KGHSH and CDR2 LQKENI. The DNA for the CDR3 is TGTGCCAGCTCACCGGGACAGGGGGGATCTCACGAGCAGTACTTC. Translating gives CASSPGQGGSHEQYF.

The chain couples TRBV27 to TRBJ2-1; 11 bases map to TRBD1. The germline gives CDR1 MNHEY, CDR2 SMNVEV (reference sequence). V dropped 7 bases and J dropped 5; count of bases not matched to a gene: 4. CDR3 length equals 14 residues. The CDR3 nucleotides read TGTGCCAGCACGGACAGGGGGCCAGACAATGAGCAGTTCTTC. It codes for CASTDRGPDNEQFF.

This clone was observed a few times. The chain is built from TRBV12-5 and TRBJ1-5; no reliable D call. This CDR3 region has 13 residues. Germline V lookup: CDR1 LGHNT, CDR2 FRNRAP. V was shortened by 5 bases and J by 5 bases, with 10 bases between the two germline ends. CDR3 residues: CASGNMDHQPQHF. CDR3 bases: TGTGCTAGTGGTAATATGGATCATCAGCCCCAGCATTTT.

Points on this clone: Other DNA sequences within the sample encode an identical CDR3. This rearrangement joins TRBV9 to TRBJ2-7; no clear D. V shed 0 bases and J shed 0 bases, with 7 bases lying between them. Germline CDR1 SGDLS, CDR2 YYNGEE. The CDR3 spans 14 residues. The CDR3 reads CASSVGVFSYEQYF. The CDR3 region has the DNA TGTGCCAGCAGCGTAGGGGTGTTCTCCTACGAGCAGTACTTC.

About this clone itself: This sample includes further DNA sequences coding for the same CDR3. This sequence joins TRBV5-1 and TRBJ2-1; D perhaps matches TRBD2 (5 bases). The germline V gene has CDR1 SGHRS and CDR2 YFSETQ. Trimming shortened V by 4 bases and J by 7 bases, and 9 bases separated the two germline ends. The CDR3 loop spans 12 amino acids. This CDR3 reads CASSPTGNEQFF. The CDR3, as DNA: TGCGCCAGCAGCCCGACGGGGAATGAGCAGTTCTTC.